Listed below are T cell receptor beta chains from one sample, sequenced in a study of cytotoxic CD8 clonotypes in ibrutinib-treated CLL. TCRdb's table, derived via immunoSEQ multiplex PCR, lists solely in-frame clones and lacks some. This table has under 200,000 clones, roughly 86% appearing once. This specimen consisted of PBMCs, obtained after 12 months of ibrutinib treatment. The source of these receptors is a human donor with chronic lymphocytic leukemia. Both conserved end residues are part of each CDR3. A D gene is named only where the DNA matches it firmly. Clone size is stated in some rows and not others, as once, few, many or a class when expanded.

size: NA
V: TRBV18
J: TRBJ2-1
D: NA
CDR3: CASSPPRDPSQFF
DNA: TGTGCCAGCTCACCACCGAGAGACCCCTCCCAGTTCTTC

size: once
V: TRBV30
J: TRBJ2-5
D: NA
CDR3: CAWSQDGGTQYF
DNA: TGTGCCTGGAGCCAGGACGGAGGGACCCAGTACTTC

size: NA
V: TRBV9
J: TRBJ2-1
D: NA
CDR3: CASSAGTYNNEQFF
DNA: TGTGCCAGCAGCGCCGGGACCTACAACAATGAGCAGTTCTTC

size: NA
V: TRBV19
J: TRBJ2-3
D: TRBD2
CDR3: CASTPNSGVDTQYF
DNA: TGTGCCAGTACCCCAAATAGCGGGGTCGATACGCAGTATTTT

size: NA
V: TRBV5-1
J: TRBJ1-5
D: NA
CDR3: CASSLEGRDVQPQHF
DNA: TGCGCCAGCAGCTTGGAAGGGCGGGACGTACAGCCCCAGCATTTT

size: NA
V: TRBV6-5
J: TRBJ2-7
D: TRBD1
CDR3: CASSYSGTAAYEQYF
DNA: TGTGCCAGCAGTTACTCCGGGACAGCGGCCTACGAGCAGTACTTC

size: NA
V: TRBV19
J: TRBJ2-2
D: TRBD1
CDR3: CASSIQIGTGGITGELFF
DNA: TGTGCCAGTAGTATTCAGATTGGGACAGGGGGCATCACCGGGGAGCTGTTTTTT

size: NA
V: TRBV15
J: TRBJ1-5
D: TRBD1
CDR3: CATSPLRGLTGTAKNQPQHF
DNA: TGTGCCACCAGTCCGCTACGAGGGTTAACCGGGACAGCTAAAAATCAGCCCCAGCATTTT

size: NA
V: TRBV28
J: TRBJ2-7
D: TRBD2
CDR3: CASSIPGLAGARSSYEQYF
DNA: TGTGCCAGCAGTATCCCGGGACTAGCGGGGGCCAGGAGCTCCTACGAGCAGTACTTC

size: NA
V: TRBV6-6
J: TRBJ1-6
D: TRBD1
CDR3: CASRPGQGHLSPLHF
DNA: TGTGCCAGCAGGCCGGGACAGGGTCACCTTTCACCCCTCCACTTT

size: NA
V: TRBV4-3
J: TRBJ2-7
D: NA
CDR3: CASSRSRTGTYEQYF
DNA: TGCGCCAGCAGCCGGTCCCGAACGGGGACGTACGAGCAGTACTTC

size: NA
V: TRBV7-9
J: TRBJ2-1
D: NA
CDR3: CASSTGSLFYNEQFF
DNA: TGTGCCAGCAGCACAGGGAGTCTCTTCTACAATGAGCAGTTCTTC

size: NA
V: TRBV7-9
J: TRBJ1-1
D: NA
CDR3: CASSPIGGGTEAFF
DNA: TGTGCCAGCAGCCCGATTGGGGGGGGCACTGAAGCTTTCTTT

size: many
V: TRBV19
J: TRBJ1-5
D: TRBD1
CDR3: CASTRDRDQPQHF
DNA: TGTGCCAGTACCCGGGACAGGGATCAGCCCCAGCATTTT

size: NA
V: TRBV30
J: TRBJ1-6
D: NA
CDR3: CACRVSVSYNSPLHF
DNA: TGTGCCTGCAGGGTTTCGGTCTCCTATAATTCACCCCTCCACTTT

size: NA
V: TRBV5-1
J: TRBJ2-7
D: NA
CDR3: CASSLEGGLWANEQYF
DNA: TGCGCCAGCAGCTTAGAAGGGGGACTGTGGGCGAACGAGCAGTACTTC

size: NA
V: TRBV30
J: TRBJ1-4
D: TRBD1
CDR3: CAWGTATEKLFF
DNA: TGTGCCTGGGGGACAGCTACGGAAAAACTGTTTTTT

size: NA
V: TRBV7-9
J: TRBJ2-1
D: TRBD2
CDR3: CASSLAPGLAGHAFF
DNA: TGTGCCAGCAGCTTAGCCCCCGGACTAGCGGGCCACGCGTTCTTC

size: NA
V: TRBV28
J: TRBJ2-5
D: NA
CDR3: CASSQYQETQYF
DNA: TGTGCCAGCAGCCAATACCAAGAGACCCAGTACTTC

size: few
V: TRBV27
J: TRBJ2-1
D: NA
CDR3: CASERGSSGSNEQFF
DNA: TGTGCCAGCGAACGGGGGAGCTCCGGGTCGAATGAGCAGTTCTTC

size: NA
V: TRBV2
J: TRBJ1-4
D: NA
CDR3: CASSAEEKLFF
DNA: TGTGCCAGCAGTGCGGAGGAAAAACTGTTTTTT

size: NA
V: TRBV7-9
J: TRBJ1-2
D: NA
CDR3: CASSSPMTVTYGYTF
DNA: TGTGCCAGCAGCTCCCCGATGACAGTGACCTATGGCTACACCTTC

size: NA
V: TRBV28
J: TRBJ2-3
D: NA
CDR3: CASIPGGRRDTQYF
DNA: TGTGCCAGCATCCCCGGGGGGCGAAGAGATACGCAGTATTTT

size: NA
V: TRBV20-1
J: TRBJ2-5
D: TRBD2
CDR3: CSALGGETQYF
DNA: TGCAGTGCCCTCGGGGGGGAGACCCAGTACTTC

size: NA
V: TRBV7-8
J: TRBJ1-5
D: TRBD1
CDR3: CASSPRVWGTGGYSNQPQHF
DNA: TGTGCCAGCAGTCCCCGCGTCTGGGGGACAGGGGGTTATAGCAATCAGCCCCAGCATTTT

size: NA
V: TRBV9
J: TRBJ2-3
D: TRBD2
CDR3: CASSVAPSGSRVTQYF
DNA: TGTGCCAGCAGCGTAGCTCCTAGCGGGAGTCGGGTTACGCAGTATTTT

size: few
V: TRBV5-1
J: TRBJ2-2
D: TRBD1
CDR3: CASSLVQGDTGELFF
DNA: TGTGCCAGCAGCTTGGTACAGGGGGACACCGGGGAGCTGTTTTTT

size: NA
V: TRBV9
J: TRBJ2-5
D: NA
CDR3: CASSEGTGRETQYF
DNA: TGTGCCAGCAGCGAGGGGACGGGGCGAGAGACCCAGTACTTC

size: NA
V: TRBV7-2
J: TRBJ1-6
D: NA
CDR3: CASSLQNSPLHF
DNA: TGTGCCAGCAGCCTCCAGAATTCACCCCTCCACTTT

size: NA
V: TRBV10-3
J: TRBJ2-1
D: TRBD2
CDR3: CAISDSGRLYNEQFF
DNA: TGTGCCATCAGTGACAGCGGGAGGCTGTACAATGAGCAGTTCTTC

size: NA
V: TRBV11-1
J: TRBJ2-2
D: TRBD1
CDR3: CASSAGTGAYTGELFF
DNA: TGTGCCAGCAGCGCCGGGACAGGAGCTTACACCGGGGAGCTGTTTTTT

size: once
V: TRBV5-1
J: TRBJ2-7
D: NA
CDR3: CASSLDSRVYEQYF
DNA: TGCGCCAGCAGCTTGGATAGCAGAGTTTACGAGCAGTACTTC

size: NA
V: TRBV11-2
J: TRBJ1-5
D: NA
CDR3: CASSLRGDNSNQPQHF
DNA: TGTGCCAGCAGCCTTCGTGGTGATAATAGCAATCAGCCCCAGCATTTT

size: few
V: TRBV2
J: TRBJ2-5
D: NA
CDR3: CASSEWNRIQETQYF
DNA: TGTGCCAGCAGTGAATGGAACAGAATTCAAGAGACCCAGTACTTC

size: NA
V: TRBV28
J: TRBJ2-1
D: TRBD2
CDR3: CASSLLRTSIRNEQFF
DNA: TGTGCCAGCAGTTTATTAAGGACTAGCATTAGGAATGAGCAGTTCTTC

size: NA
V: TRBV19
J: TRBJ1-2
D: TRBD1
CDR3: CASSLQGAENYGYTF
DNA: TGTGCCAGTAGCTTACAGGGGGCGGAGAACTATGGCTACACCTTC

size: NA
V: TRBV7-2
J: TRBJ2-5
D: NA
CDR3: CASSPSTGRETQYF
DNA: TGTGCCAGCAGCCCCTCGACAGGTAGAGAGACCCAGTACTTC

size: NA
V: TRBV7-2
J: TRBJ1-3
D: NA
CDR3: CASSLTGTNSGNTIYF
DNA: TGTGCCAGCAGCCTCACCGGGACTAACTCTGGAAACACCATATATTTT

size: NA
V: TRBV2
J: TRBJ1-1
D: NA
CDR3: CASSLQSNTEAFF
DNA: TGTGCCAGCAGCTTACAGTCGAACACTGAAGCTTTCTTT

size: NA
V: TRBV9
J: TRBJ2-1
D: NA
CDR3: CASSDSGTSYNEQFF
DNA: TGTGCCAGCAGCGACTCCGGGACCTCCTACAATGAGCAGTTCTTC

size: NA
V: TRBV18
J: TRBJ2-7
D: NA
CDR3: CASSPLLEGEQYF
DNA: TGTGCCAGCTCACCCCTTCTAGAGGGCGAGCAGTACTTC

size: NA
V: TRBV2
J: TRBJ2-7
D: TRBD1
CDR3: CAGRGTGEYEQYF
DNA: TGTGCCGGGAGGGGGACAGGGGAGTACGAGCAGTACTTC

size: few
V: TRBV5-1
J: TRBJ2-3
D: TRBD2
CDR3: CASSPGTSGGTDTQYF
DNA: TGCGCCAGCAGCCCAGGGACTAGCGGGGGTACAGATACGCAGTATTTT

size: NA
V: TRBV19
J: TRBJ2-7
D: TRBD1
CDR3: CASSTGTGHDEQYF
DNA: TGTGCCAGTAGCACCGGGACAGGGCACGACGAGCAGTACTTC

size: NA
V: TRBV7-2
J: TRBJ2-3
D: TRBD2
CDR3: CASSLGGSGGSYTQYF
DNA: TGTGCCAGCAGCTTAGGGGGTAGCGGGGGGTCCTACACGCAGTATTTT

size: NA
V: TRBV28
J: TRBJ1-2
D: NA
CDR3: CASSFVRGGYGYTF
DNA: TGTGCCAGCAGTTTTGTAAGGGGTGGGTATGGCTACACCTTC